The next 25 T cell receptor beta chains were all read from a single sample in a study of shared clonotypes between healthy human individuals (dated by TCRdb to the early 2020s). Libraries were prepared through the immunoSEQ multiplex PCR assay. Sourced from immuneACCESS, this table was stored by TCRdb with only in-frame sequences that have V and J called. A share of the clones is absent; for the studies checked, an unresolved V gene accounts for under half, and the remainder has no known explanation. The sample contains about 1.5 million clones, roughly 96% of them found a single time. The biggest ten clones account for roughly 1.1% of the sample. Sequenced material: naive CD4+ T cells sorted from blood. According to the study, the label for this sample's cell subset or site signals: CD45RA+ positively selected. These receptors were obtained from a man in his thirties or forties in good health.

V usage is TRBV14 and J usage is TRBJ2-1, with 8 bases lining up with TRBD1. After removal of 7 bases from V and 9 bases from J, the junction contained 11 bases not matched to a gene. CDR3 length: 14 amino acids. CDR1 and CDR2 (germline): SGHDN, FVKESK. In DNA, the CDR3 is TGTGCCAGCACCAGGACAGGGAGGATTATTGAGCAGTTCTTC. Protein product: CASTRTGRIIEQFF.

CDR3 region: CASRQGWRNEQFF. The CDR3 bases are TGTGCCAGCAGGCAGGGGTGGAGGAATGAGCAGTTCTTC. The V gene is TRBV25-1, the J gene TRBJ2-1, with D perhaps matching TRBD1 (6 bases). V lost 6 bases to trimming and J lost 7 bases, with 13 bases between them. The CDR3 spans 13 residues. Germline assignment: CDR1 MGHDK and CDR2 SYGVNS.

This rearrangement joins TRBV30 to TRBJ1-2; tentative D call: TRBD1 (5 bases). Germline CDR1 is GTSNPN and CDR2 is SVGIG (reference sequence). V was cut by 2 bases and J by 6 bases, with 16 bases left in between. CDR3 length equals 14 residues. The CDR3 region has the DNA TGTGCCTGGAGTTTGGGACGGATCCTGGATGGCTACACCTTC. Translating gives CAWSLGRILDGYTF.

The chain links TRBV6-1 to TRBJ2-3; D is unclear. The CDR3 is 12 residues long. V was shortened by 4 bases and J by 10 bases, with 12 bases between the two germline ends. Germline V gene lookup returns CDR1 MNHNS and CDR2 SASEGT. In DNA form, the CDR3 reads TGTGCCAGCAGTGCCCCCCGTGCGTCGCAGTATTTT. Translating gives CASSAPRASQYF.

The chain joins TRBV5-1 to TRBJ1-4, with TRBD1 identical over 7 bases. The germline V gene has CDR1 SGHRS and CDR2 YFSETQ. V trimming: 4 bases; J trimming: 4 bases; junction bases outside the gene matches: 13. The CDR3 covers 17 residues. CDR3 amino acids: CASSPLLDRARNEKLFF. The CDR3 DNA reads TGCGCCAGCAGCCCCTTACTCGACAGGGCTCGTAATGAAAAACTGTTTTTT.

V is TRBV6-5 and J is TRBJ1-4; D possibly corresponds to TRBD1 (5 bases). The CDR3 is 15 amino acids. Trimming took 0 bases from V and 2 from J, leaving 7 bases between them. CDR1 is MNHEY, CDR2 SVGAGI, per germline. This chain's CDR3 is CASSYSGATNEKLFF. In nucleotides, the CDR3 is TGTGCCAGCAGTTACTCAGGGGCGACTAATGAAAAACTGTTTTTT.

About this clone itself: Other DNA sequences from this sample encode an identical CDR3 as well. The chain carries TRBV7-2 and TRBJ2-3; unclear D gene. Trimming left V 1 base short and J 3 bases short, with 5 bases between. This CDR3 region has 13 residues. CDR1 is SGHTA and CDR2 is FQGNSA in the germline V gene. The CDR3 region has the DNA TGTGCCAGCAGCTTAGAGGTTACAGATACGCAGTATTTT. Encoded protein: CASSLEVTDTQYF.

CDR3 in amino acids: CASRYRGRGYEQYF. The CDR3 nucleotides read TGTGCCAGCAGGTACAGGGGGCGCGGGTACGAGCAGTACTTC. The gene calls are TRBV28 and TRBJ2-7, with 9 positions matching TRBD1. The CDR3 sequence is 14 residues long. The ends lost 6 bases at V and 4 bases at J; junction bases unmatched: 7. In germline, CDR1 is MDHEN, CDR2 SYDVKM.

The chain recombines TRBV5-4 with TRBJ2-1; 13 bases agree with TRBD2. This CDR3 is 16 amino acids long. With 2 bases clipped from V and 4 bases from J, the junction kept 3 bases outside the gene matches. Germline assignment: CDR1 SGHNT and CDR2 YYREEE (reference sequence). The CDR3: CASSFGLAGAYNEQFF. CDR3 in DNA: TGTGCCAGCAGCTTCGGACTAGCGGGAGCATACAATGAGCAGTTCTTC.

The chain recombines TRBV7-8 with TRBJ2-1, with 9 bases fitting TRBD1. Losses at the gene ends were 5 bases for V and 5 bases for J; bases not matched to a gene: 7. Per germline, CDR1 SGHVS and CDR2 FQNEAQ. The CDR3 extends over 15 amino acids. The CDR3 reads CASSNGQGRDNEQFF. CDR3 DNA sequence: TGTGCCAGCAGCAACGGACAGGGGAGAGACAATGAGCAGTTCTTC.

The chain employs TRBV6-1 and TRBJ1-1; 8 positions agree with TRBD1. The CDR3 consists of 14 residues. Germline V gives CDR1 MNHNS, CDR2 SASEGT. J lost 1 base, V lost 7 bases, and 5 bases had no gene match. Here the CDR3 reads CASTQDRGNTEAFF. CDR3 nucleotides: TGTGCCAGCACCCAAGACAGGGGGAACACTGAAGCTTTCTTT.

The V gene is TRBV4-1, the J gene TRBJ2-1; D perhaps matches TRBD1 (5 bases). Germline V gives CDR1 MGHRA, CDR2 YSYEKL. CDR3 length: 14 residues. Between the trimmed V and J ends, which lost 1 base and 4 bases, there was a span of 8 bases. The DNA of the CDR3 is TGCGCCAGCAGCCAAGTGACAGCTTACAATGAGCAGTTCTTC. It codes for CASSQVTAYNEQFF.

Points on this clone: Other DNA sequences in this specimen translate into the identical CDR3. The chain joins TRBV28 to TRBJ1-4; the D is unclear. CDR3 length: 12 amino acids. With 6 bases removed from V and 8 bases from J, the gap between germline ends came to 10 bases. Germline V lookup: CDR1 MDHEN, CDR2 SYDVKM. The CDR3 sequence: CASSSPGEKLFF. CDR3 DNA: TGTGCCAGCAGCTCCCCCGGGGAAAAACTGTTTTTT.

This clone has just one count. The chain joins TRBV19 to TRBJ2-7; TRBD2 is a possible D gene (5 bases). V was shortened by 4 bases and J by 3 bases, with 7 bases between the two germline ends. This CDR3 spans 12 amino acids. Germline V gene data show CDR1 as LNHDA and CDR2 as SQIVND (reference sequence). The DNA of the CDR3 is TGTGCCAGTAGTAAGGGAGACTACGAGCAGTACTTC. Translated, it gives CASSKGDYEQYF.

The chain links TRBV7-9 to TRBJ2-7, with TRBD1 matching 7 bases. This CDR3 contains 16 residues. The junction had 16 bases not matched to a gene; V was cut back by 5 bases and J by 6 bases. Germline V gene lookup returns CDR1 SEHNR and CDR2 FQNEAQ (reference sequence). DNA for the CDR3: TGTGCCAGCAGCCCTTACGTGACAGGGAAAGGAGTCGAGCAGTACTTC. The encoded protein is CASSPYVTGKGVEQYF.

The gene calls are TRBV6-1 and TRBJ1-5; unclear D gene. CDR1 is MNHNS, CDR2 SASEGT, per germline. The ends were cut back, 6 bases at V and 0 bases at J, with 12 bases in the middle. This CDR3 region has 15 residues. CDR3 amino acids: CASRVTTSSNQPQHF. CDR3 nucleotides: TGTGCCAGCAGGGTTACGACAAGTAGCAATCAGCCCCAGCATTTT.

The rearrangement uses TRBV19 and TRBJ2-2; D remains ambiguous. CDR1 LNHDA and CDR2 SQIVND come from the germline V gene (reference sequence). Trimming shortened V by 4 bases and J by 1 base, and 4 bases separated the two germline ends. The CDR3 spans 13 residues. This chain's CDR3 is CASSRLNTGELFF. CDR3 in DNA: TGTGCCAGTAGTAGATTGAACACCGGGGAGCTGTTTTTT.

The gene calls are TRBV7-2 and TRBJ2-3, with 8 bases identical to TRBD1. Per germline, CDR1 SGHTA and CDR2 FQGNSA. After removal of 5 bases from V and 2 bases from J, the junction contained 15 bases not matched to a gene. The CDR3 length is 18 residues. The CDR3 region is CASSPHLLRTGTTDTQYF. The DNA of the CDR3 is TGTGCCAGCAGCCCACATCTACTTAGGACAGGGACCACAGATACGCAGTATTTT.

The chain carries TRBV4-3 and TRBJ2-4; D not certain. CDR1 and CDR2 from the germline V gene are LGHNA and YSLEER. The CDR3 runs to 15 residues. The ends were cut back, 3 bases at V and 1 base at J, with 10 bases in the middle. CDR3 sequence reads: CASSQDSRAKNIQYF. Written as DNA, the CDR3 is TGCGCCAGCAGCCAGGATTCCAGGGCCAAAAACATTCAGTACTTC.

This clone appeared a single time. This chain's CDR3 is CASSLLGAATEAFF. The DNA of the CDR3 is TGTGCCAGCAGCTTACTGGGGGCGGCCACTGAAGCTTTCTTT. The J gene is TRBJ1-1, the V gene TRBV7-2; a possible D gene is TRBD1 (6 bases). V lost 2 bases and J lost 4, with 11 bases in between. Germline V gene sequence: CDR1 SGHTA, CDR2 FQGNSA. The CDR3 sequence is 14 residues long. The full variable domain, in which reference TRBV7-2 and TRBJ1-1 provide the parts outside the CDR3, is GAGVSQSPSNKVTEKGKDVELRCDPISGHTALYWYRQSLGQGLEFLIYFQGNSAPDKSGLPSDRFSAERTGGSVSTLTIQRTQQEDSAVYLCASSLLGAATEAFFGQGTRLTVV.

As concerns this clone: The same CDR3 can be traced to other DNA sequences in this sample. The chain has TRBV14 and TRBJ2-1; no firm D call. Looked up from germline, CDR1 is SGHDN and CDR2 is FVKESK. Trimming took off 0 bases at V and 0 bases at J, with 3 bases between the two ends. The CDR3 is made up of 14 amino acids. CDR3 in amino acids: CASSQEYSYNEQFF. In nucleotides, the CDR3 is TGTGCCAGCAGCCAAGAGTACTCCTACAATGAGCAGTTCTTC.

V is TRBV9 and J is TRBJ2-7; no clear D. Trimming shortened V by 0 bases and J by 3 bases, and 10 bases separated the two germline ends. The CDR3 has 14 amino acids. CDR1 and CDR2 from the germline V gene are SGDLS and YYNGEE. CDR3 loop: CASSVGDTLYEQYF. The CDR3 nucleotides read TGTGCCAGCAGCGTAGGAGACACCCTCTACGAGCAGTACTTC. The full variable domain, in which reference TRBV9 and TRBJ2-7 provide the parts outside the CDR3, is DSGVTQTPKHLITATGQRVTLRCSPRSGDLSVYWYQQSLDQGLQFLIQYYNGEERAKGNILERFSAQQFPDLHSELNLSSLELGDSALYFCASSVGDTLYEQYFGPGTRLTVT.

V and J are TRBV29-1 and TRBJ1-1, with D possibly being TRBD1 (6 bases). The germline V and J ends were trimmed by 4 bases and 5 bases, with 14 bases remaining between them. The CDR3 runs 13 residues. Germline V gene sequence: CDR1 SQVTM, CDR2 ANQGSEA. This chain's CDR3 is CSVGRGAGTEAFF. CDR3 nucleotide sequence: TGCAGCGTTGGCCGGGGGGCTGGGACTGAAGCTTTCTTT.

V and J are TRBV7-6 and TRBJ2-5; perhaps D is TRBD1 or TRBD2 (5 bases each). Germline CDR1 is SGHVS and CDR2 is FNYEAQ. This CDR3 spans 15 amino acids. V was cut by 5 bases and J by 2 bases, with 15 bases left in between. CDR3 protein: CASSILGGGQETQYF. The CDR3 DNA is TGTGCCAGCAGCATCCTCGGTGGGGGACAAGAGACCCAGTACTTC.

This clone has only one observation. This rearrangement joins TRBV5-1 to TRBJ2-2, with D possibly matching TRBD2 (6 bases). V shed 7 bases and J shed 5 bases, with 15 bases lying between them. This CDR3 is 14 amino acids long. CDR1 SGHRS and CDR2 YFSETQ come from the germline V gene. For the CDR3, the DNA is TGCGCCAGCGGGCCCTCTAGCGTTACCGGGGAGCTGTTTTTT. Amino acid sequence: CASGPSSVTGELFF.